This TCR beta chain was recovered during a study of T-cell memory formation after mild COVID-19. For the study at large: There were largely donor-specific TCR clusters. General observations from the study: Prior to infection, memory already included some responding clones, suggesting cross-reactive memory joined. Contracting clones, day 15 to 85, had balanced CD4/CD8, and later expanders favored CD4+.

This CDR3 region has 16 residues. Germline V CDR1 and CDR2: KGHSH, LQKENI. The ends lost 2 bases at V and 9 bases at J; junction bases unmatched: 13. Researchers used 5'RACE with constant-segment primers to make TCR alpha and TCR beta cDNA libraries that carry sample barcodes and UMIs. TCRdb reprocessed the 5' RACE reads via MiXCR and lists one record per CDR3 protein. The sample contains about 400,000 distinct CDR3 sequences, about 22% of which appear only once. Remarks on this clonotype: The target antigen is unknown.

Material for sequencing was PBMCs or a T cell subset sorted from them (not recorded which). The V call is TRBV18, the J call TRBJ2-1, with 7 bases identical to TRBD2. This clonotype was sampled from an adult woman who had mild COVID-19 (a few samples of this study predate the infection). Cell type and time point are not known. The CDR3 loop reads CASSPGLAAATAEQFF. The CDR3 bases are TGTGCCAGCTCACCAGGGCTAGCGGCCGCGACCGCTGAGCAGTTCTTC.